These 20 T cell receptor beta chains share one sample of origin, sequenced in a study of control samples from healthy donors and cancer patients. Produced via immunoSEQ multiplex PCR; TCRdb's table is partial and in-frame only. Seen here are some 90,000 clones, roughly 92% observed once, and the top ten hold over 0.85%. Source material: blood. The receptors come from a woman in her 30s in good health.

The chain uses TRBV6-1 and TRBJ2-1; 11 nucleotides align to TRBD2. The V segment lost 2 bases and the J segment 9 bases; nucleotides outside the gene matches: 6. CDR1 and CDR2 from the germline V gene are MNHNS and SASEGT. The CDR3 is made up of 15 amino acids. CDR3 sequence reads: CASSETSGSRSEQFF. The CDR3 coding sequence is TGTGCCAGCAGTGAAACTAGCGGGAGTCGAAGTGAGCAGTTCTTC.

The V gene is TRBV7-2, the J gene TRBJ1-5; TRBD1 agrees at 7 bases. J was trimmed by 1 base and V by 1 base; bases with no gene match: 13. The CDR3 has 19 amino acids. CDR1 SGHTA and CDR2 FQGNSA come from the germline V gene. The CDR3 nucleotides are TGTGCCAGCAGCTTAGGCGGAGGGGGCGCGAGTAAGAGCAATCAGCCCCAGCATTTT. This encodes CASSLGGGGASKSNQPQHF. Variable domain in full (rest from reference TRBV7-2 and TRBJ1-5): GAGVSQSPSNKVTEKGKDVELRCDPISGHTALYWYRQSLGQGLEFLIYFQGNSAPDKSGLPSDRFSAERTGGSVSTLTIQRTQQEDSAVYLCASSLGGGGASKSNQPQHFGDGTRLSIL.

The CDR3, as DNA: TGTGCCAGCGTGGGAAAAAGGGTCCTCCCTGAAGCTTTCTTT. Translating it yields CASVGKRVLPEAFF. V is TRBV6-5 and J is TRBJ1-1; D gene uncertain. V was shortened by 8 bases and J by 6 bases, with 19 bases between the two germline ends. From germline, CDR1 is MNHEY and CDR2 SVGAGI. The CDR3 consists of 14 residues.

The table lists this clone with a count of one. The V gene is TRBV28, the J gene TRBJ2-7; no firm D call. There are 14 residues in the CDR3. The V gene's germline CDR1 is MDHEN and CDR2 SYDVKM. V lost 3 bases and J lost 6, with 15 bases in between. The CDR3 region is CASSFGGAHLEQYF. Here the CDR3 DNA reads TGTGCCAGCAGTTTTGGCGGAGCTCACCTCGAGCAGTACTTC.

The CDR3: CASSVGTVGNSPLHF. The CDR3 DNA is TGTGCCAGCAGCGTAGGAACCGTCGGTAATTCACCCCTCCACTTT. This rearrangement joins TRBV9 to TRBJ1-6; no reliable D call. Per the germline V gene, CDR1 is SGDLS and CDR2 is YYNGEE. The V and J ends lost 0 bases and 6 bases respectively, with 10 bases between them. CDR3 size: 15 residues.

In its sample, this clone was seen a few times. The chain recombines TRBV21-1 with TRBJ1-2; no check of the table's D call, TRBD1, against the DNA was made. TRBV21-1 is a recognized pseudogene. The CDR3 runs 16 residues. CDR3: CASSLPNRALLYGYTF. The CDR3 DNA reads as TGTGCCAGCAGCCTTCCGAACAGGGCCTTACTGTATGGCTACACCTTC.

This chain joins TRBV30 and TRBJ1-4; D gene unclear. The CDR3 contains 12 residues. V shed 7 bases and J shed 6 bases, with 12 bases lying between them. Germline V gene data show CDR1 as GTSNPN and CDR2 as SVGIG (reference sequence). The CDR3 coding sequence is TGTGCCTTATCGGACTTCGATGAAAAACTGTTTTTT. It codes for CALSDFDEKLFF.

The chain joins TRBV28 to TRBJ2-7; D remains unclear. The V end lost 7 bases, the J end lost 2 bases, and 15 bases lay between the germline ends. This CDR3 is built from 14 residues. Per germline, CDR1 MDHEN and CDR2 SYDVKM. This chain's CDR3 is CASTLGNRAYEQYF. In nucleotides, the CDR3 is TGTGCCAGCACCCTTGGGAACAGAGCCTACGAGCAGTACTTC.

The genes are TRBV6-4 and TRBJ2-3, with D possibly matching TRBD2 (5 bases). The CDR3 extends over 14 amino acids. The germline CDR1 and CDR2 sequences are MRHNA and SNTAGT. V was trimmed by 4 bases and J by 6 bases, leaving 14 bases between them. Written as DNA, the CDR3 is TGTGCCAGCAGTGGTGATCTAGCAAGCGATACGCAGTATTTT. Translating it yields CASSGDLASDTQYF.

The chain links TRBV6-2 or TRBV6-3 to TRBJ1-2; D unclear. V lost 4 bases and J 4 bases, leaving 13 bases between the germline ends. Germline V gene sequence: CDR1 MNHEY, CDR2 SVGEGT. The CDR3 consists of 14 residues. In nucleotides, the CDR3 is TGTGCCAGCAGTTCCAATGGTCGCGGCTATGGCTACACCTTC. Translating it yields CASSSNGRGYGYTF.

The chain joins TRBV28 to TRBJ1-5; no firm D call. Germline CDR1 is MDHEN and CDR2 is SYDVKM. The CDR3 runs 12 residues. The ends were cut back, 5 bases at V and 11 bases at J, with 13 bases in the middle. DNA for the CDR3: TGTGCCAGCAGTCCCTCGGAACCAGCCCAGCATTTT. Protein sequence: CASSPSEPAQHF. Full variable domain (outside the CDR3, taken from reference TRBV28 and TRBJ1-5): DVKVTQSSRYLVKRTGEKVFLECVQDMDHENMFWYRQDPGLGLRLIYFSYDVKMKEKGDIPEGYSVSREKKERFSLILESASTNQTSMYLCASSPSEPAQHFGDGTRLSIL.

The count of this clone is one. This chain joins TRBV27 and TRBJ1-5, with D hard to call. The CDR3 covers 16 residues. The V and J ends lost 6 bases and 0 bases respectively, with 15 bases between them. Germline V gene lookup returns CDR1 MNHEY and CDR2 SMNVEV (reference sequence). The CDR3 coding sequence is TGTGCCAGCAGGGCTGGACGGGCCGTTAGCAATCAGCCCCAGCATTTT. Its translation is CASRAGRAVSNQPQHF.

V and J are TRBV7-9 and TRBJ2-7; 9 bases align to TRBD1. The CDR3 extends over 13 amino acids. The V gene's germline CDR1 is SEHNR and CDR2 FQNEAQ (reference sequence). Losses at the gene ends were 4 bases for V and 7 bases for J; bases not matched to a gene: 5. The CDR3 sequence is CASSWDRAWEQYF. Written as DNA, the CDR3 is TGTGCCAGCAGCTGGGACAGGGCTTGGGAGCAGTACTTC.

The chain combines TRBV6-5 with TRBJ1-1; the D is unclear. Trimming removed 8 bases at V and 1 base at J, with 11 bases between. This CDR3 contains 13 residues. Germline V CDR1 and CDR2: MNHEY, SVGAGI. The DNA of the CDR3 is TGTGCCAGCGCCCTTCGGGGGAACACTGAAGCTTTCTTT. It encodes CASALRGNTEAFF.

The CDR3 loop reads CASSPSGESGGELFF. CDR3 in DNA: TGTGCCAGTAGTCCTAGCGGGGAGTCTGGCGGGGAGCTGTTTTTT. V is TRBV19 and J is TRBJ2-2; 9 bases fit TRBD2. Trimming removed 5 bases from V and 7 bases from J; junction bases left unmatched: 8. Germline V lookup: CDR1 LNHDA, CDR2 SQIVND (reference sequence). The CDR3 is 15 residues long.

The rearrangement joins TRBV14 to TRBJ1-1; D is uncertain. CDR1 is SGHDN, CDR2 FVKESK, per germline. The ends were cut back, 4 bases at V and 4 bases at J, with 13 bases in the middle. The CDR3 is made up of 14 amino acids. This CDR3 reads CASSPRGHFTEAFF. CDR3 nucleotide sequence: TGTGCCAGCAGCCCAAGAGGGCATTTCACTGAAGCTTTCTTT.

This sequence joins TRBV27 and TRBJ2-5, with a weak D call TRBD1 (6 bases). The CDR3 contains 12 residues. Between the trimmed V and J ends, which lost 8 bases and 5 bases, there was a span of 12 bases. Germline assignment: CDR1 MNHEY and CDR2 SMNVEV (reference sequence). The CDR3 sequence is CASLQGPETQYF. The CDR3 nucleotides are TGTGCCAGCCTACAGGGACCCGAGACCCAGTACTTC.

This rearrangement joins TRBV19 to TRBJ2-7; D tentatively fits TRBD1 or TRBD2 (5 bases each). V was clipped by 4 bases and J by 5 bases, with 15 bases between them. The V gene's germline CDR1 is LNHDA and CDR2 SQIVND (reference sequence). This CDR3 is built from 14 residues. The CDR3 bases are TGTGCCAGTAGTACGATCGGGGCAAGCGACGAGCAGTACTTC. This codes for CASSTIGASDEQYF.

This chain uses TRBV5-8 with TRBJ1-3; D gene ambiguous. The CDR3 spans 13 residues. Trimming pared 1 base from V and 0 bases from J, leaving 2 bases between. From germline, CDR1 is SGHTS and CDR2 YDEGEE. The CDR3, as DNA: TGTGCCAGCAGCTTGTACTCTGGAAACACCATATATTTT. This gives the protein CASSLYSGNTIYF.

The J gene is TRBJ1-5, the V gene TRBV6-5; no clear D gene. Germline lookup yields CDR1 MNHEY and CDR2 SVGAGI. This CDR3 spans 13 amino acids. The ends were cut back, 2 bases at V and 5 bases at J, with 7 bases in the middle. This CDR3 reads CASSYRVYQPQHF. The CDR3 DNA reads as TGTGCCAGCAGTTACAGGGTGTATCAGCCCCAGCATTTT.